This T cell receptor beta chain derives from a study of human T cells and chemical hapten exposure. This CDR3 spans 13 amino acids. Germline lookup yields CDR1 MGHDK and CDR2 SYGVNS. Trimming shortened V by 7 bases and J by 6 bases, and 16 bases separated the two germline ends. TCRdb redid the calling of the RACE reads with MiXCR, one entry per CDR3 protein. The table records about 360,000 distinct CDR3 sequences, 4.8% of them present only once. Time point here: patch test 1, 2 weeks after DPC sensitization. As to treatment: therapeutic diphenylcyclopropenone sensitization with weekly scalp DPC. Sample: whole blood, taken in connection with sensitization to the hapten diphenylcyclopropenone (DPC). The rearrangement uses TRBV25-1 and TRBJ2-7; tentatively, D is TRBD1 or TRBD2 (6 bases each). This TCR was sampled from a woman aged 50 to 60 with alopecia areata. Some clones in this sample may be carry-over from other donors' samples. The CDR3 region has the DNA TGTGCCAGCACGGAGGGGGTAATCTCCGAGCAGTACTTC. Translated, it gives CASTEGVISEQYF.